This T cell receptor (beta chain) was recorded in a study of shared clonotypes between healthy human individuals. About the research overall: Donor composition was two women and three men, aged 18 to 49. The study used three CD4 naive, three CD4 memory, two CD8 naive and one CD8 memory plate per donor.

Per germline, CDR1 SGHRS and CDR2 YFSETQ. Trimming took 6 bases from V and 5 from J, leaving 17 bases between them. The CDR3 contains 14 residues. Splitting the CD4+ cells yielded a CD45RA+ naive subset and a CD45RA-negative memory subset. Genomic DNA per cell subset filled all wells of several immunoSEQ plates. Generated by immunoSEQ multiplex PCR, the TCRdb table keeps only in-frame clones and is missing some. The data show approximately 1,000,000 clones, 75% to 85% seen once. The V gene is TRBV5-1, the J gene TRBJ1-1, with D perhaps matching TRBD1 (6 bases). The sequence was obtained from a man aged 18 to 30 in good health. Some clones in this sample may be carry-over from other donors' samples. The sequencing input was memory CD4+ T cells from PBMCs. Subset of the sample: CD45RA-negative fraction. The CDR3 spells CASNPGGAQTEAFF. Here the CDR3 DNA reads TGCGCCAGCAACCCTGGGGGGGCGCAGACTGAAGCTTTCTTT.